The 9 T cell receptor beta chains reported below all come from one sample, sequenced in a study of blood T cell repertoires in COVID-19. Here immunoSEQ multiplex PCR was the method, and the copy in TCRdb shows in-frame clones only, minus some. The table includes 150,000 to 170,000 clones, approximately 85% detected once. The sequenced material came from peripheral blood. The source is a man aged 60 to 75 with COVID-19, enrolled during active disease.

This clone was found once. In DNA, the CDR3 is TGTGCCAGCACCCTTTCGGAAGGGGCTGTGGGCACTGAAGCTTTCTTT. Its protein is CASTLSEGAVGTEAFF. The rearrangement links TRBV9 to TRBJ1-1; tentative D call: TRBD1 (5 bases). The germline gives CDR1 SGDLS, CDR2 YYNGEE. V shed 6 bases and J shed 4 bases, with 22 bases lying between them. This CDR3 region has 16 residues.

This chain uses TRBV2 with TRBJ2-5; TRBD2 is a possible D gene (6 bases). V lost 4 bases and J lost 4, with 10 bases in between. The germline V gene has CDR1 SNHLY and CDR2 FYNNEI. There are 13 residues in the CDR3. The chain's CDR3 is CASSVGRVETQYF. Written as DNA, the CDR3 is TGTGCCAGCAGTGTCGGGAGAGTAGAGACCCAGTACTTC.

The rearrangement uses TRBV7-2 and TRBJ1-1; possible D gene TRBD1, 5 bases. The germline gives CDR1 SGHTA, CDR2 FQGNSA. V was pared by 1 base and J by 7 bases, with 10 bases between. The CDR3 sequence is 13 residues long. The CDR3 reads CASSLGTISEAFF. CDR3 in DNA: TGTGCCAGCAGCTTAGGGACAATTAGTGAAGCTTTCTTT.

This CDR3 reads CASRPYLQGTEAFF. In nucleotides, the CDR3 is TGTGCCAGCAGACCTTACCTACAGGGAACTGAAGCTTTCTTT. This sequence joins TRBV2 and TRBJ1-1; tentatively, D is TRBD1 (6 bases). V lost 6 bases and J lost 5, with 16 bases in between. This CDR3 spans 14 amino acids. The germline gives CDR1 SNHLY, CDR2 FYNNEI.

The V gene is TRBV28, the J gene TRBJ1-1; D is possibly TRBD1 (5 bases). The germline V and J ends were trimmed by 6 bases and 3 bases, with 14 bases remaining between them. Germline V gives CDR1 MDHEN, CDR2 SYDVKM. This CDR3 region has 14 residues. The CDR3, as DNA: TGTGCCAGCAGACCCTGGGGGGACTACACTGAAGCTTTCTTT. Protein sequence: CASRPWGDYTEAFF.

The chain is built from TRBV6-6 and TRBJ1-5; D remains unclear. CDR3 length: 15 residues. The V end was cut by 4 bases, the J end by 4 bases, with 14 bases between. Germline V gives CDR1 MNHNY, CDR2 SVGAGI (reference sequence). The CDR3 coding sequence is TGTGCCAGCAGTTGGAGTCAAGGGAGGAATCAGCCCCAGCATTTT. Amino acid sequence: CASSWSQGRNQPQHF.

The V and J genes are TRBV7-2 and TRBJ1-6, with 12 bases that match TRBD1. The CDR3 extends over 18 amino acids. The trim removed 6 bases at V and 2 bases at J, leaving 8 bases unmatched. CDR1 SGHTA and CDR2 FQGNSA come from the germline V gene. In DNA form, the CDR3 reads TGTGCCAGCAGTCGAAAGGGACAGGGGGCGGCCTATAATTCACCCCTCCACTTT. Amino acids: CASSRKGQGAAYNSPLHF.

J is TRBJ1-1 and V is TRBV15, with TRBD1 as a possible D gene (6 bases). This CDR3 region has 15 residues. V was trimmed by 5 bases and J by 0 bases, leaving 13 bases between them. Germline CDR1 is LNHNV and CDR2 is YYDKDF (reference sequence). CDR3 sequence: CATSEGVQMNTEAFF. CDR3 nucleotides: TGTGCCACCAGCGAGGGGGTGCAGATGAACACTGAAGCTTTCTTT. Full variable domain (remainder filled in from reference TRBV15 and TRBJ1-1): DAMVIQNPRYQVTQFGKPVTLSCSQTLNHNVMYWYQQKSSQAPKLLFHYYDKDFNNEADTPDNFQSRRPNTSFCFLDIRSPGLGDTAMYLCATSEGVQMNTEAFFGQGTRLTVV.

This chain links TRBV30 with TRBJ2-1, with 10 bases identical to TRBD1. Trimming at V came to 3 bases and at J to 6 bases, leaving 2 bases not matched to a gene. The CDR3 is made up of 13 amino acids. CDR1 is GTSNPN, CDR2 SVGIG, per germline (reference sequence). CDR3 DNA: TGTGCCTGGAGGGGACAGGGGATCAATGAGCAGTTCTTC. Its translation is CAWRGQGINEQFF. Using reference TRBV30 and TRBJ2-1 for the parts outside the CDR3, the full variable domain is SQTIHQWPATLVQPVGSPLSLECTVEGTSNPNLYWYRQAAGRGLQLLFYSVGIGQISSEVPQNLSASRPQDRQFILSSKKLLLSDSGFYLCAWRGQGINEQFFGPGTRLTVL.